What follows describes a single T cell receptor (beta chain). TCRdb itself ran the 5' RACE reads through MiXCR, one entry per CDR3 protein. Of some 91,000 distinct CDR3 sequences listed, about 15% are singletons. The sample is drawn from a study of early T cells in non-severe SARS-CoV-2 infection. This CDR3 has 15 amino acids. The V segment lost 3 bases and the J segment 4 bases; nucleotides outside the gene matches: 4. The germline gives CDR1 MDHEN, CDR2 SYDVKM. This clonotype originated in an adult who was a healthcare worker with PCR-confirmed SARS-CoV-2 infection or an uninfected control (not recorded which). The rearrangement links TRBV28 to TRBJ2-1, with 9 bases aligning to TRBD2. Sample: whole blood. In DNA form, the CDR3 reads TGTGCCAGCAGTTTTTCTAGCGGGATTTACAATGAGCAGTTCTTC. Translating it yields CASSFSSGIYNEQFF.